These T cell receptor beta chains were read from a single sample in a study of T-cell memory formation after mild COVID-19. MiXCR, applied by TCRdb to the 5' RACE reads, yields one record per CDR3 protein. The sample carries hundreds of thousands of distinct CDR3 sequences, 16% recorded once. The specimen was PBMCs or a T cell subset sorted from them (not recorded which). The origin of the receptors is a man aged 18 to 29 who had mild COVID-19 (a few samples of this study predate the infection). Cell type and time point are not known. The CDR3 runs from the conserved cysteine through the conserved F or W. A D gene is named only where the DNA matches it firmly. Expanded clones are given a class, and other clones once, few, many or no size at all.

CDR3 protein,CDR3 DNA,D gene,V gene,J gene,CDR3 length,clone size
CASSKRGRNNEKLFF,TGTGCCAGCAGCAAACGGGGACGGAATAATGAAAAACTGTTTTTT,-,TRBV6-1,TRBJ1-4,15,few
CASRNTGNTEAFF,TGTGCCAGCAGAAACACAGGGAACACTGAAGCTTTCTTT,-,TRBV6-2/TRBV6-3,TRBJ1-1,13,-
CASSLMRGPSTDTQYF,TGTGCCAGCAGTTTAATGAGGGGGCCTAGCACAGATACGCAGTATTTT,TRBD1,TRBV28,TRBJ2-3,16,many
CASSLEGGGTDTQYF,TGCGCCAGCAGCTTGGAGGGCGGGGGCACAGATACGCAGTATTTT,-,TRBV5-1,TRBJ2-3,15,few
CASSPAAEDGYTF,TGTGCCAGCAGCCCAGCCGCCGAGGATGGCTACACCTTC,-,TRBV4-2,TRBJ1-2,13,few
CASSLRRLNTEAFF,TGTGCCAGCAGCTTAAGGAGGCTGAACACTGAAGCTTTCTTT,-,TRBV11-2,TRBJ1-1,14,-
CATRGGRTTDTQYF,TGTGCCACCAGGGGCGGCAGAACCACAGATACGCAGTATTTT,-,TRBV24-1,TRBJ2-3,14,-
CASSVMGFYTF,TGTGCCAGCAGCGTAATGGGATTCTACACCTTC,-,TRBV9,TRBJ1-2,11,-
CASSLIAGQQYF,TGTGCCAGCAGCTTGATAGCGGGGCAGCAGTACTTC,TRBD2,TRBV7-2,TRBJ2-7,12,-
CSAKGTDRAATEAFF,TGCAGTGCTAAGGGCACCGACCGGGCGGCCACTGAAGCTTTCTTT,-,TRBV20-1,TRBJ1-1,15,-
CASSALAPTSTDTQYF,TGTGCTAGCAGTGCTCTGGCCCCGACTAGCACAGATACGCAGTATTTT,-,TRBV7-7,TRBJ2-3,16,few
CASSLTAAGTEAFF,TGTGCCAGCAGCTTAACGGCCGCGGGGACTGAAGCTTTCTTT,-,TRBV7-3,TRBJ1-1,14,-
CASSLGLADSTDTQYF,TGCGCCAGCAGCTTGGGGCTAGCGGATAGCACAGATACGCAGTATTTT,TRBD2,TRBV5-1,TRBJ2-3,16,many
CASSYRPTLDEQFF,TGTGCCAGCAGTTACCGCCCTACTCTTGATGAGCAGTTCTTC,-,TRBV6-5,TRBJ2-1,14,-
CASRPGQSYNEQFF,TGTGCCAGCAGACCGGGACAGTCCTACAATGAGCAGTTCTTC,TRBD1,TRBV3-1,TRBJ2-1,14,-
CASSPDINYGYTF,TGTGCCAGCAGCCCGGACATTAACTATGGCTACACCTTC,-,TRBV7-6,TRBJ1-2,13,many
CSAGGDTQYF,TGCAGCGCGGGGGGCGATACGCAGTATTTT,-,TRBV29-1,TRBJ2-3,10,many
CASSLVGGENYGYTF,TGTGCCAGCAGCTTAGTCGGTGGGGAAAACTATGGCTACACCTTC,-,TRBV7-2,TRBJ1-2,15,few
CASSLDPPAYEQFF,TGCGCCAGCAGCTTGGACCCCCCTGCCTATGAGCAGTTCTTC,-,TRBV5-1,TRBJ2-1,14,many
CAITPRLAGGQTSYNEQFF,TGTGCCATCACCCCGCGACTAGCGGGGGGCCAAACTTCCTACAATGAGCAGTTCTTC,TRBD2,TRBV10-3,TRBJ2-1,19,-
CSVGEGVGDTQYF,TGCAGCGTTGGTGAGGGGGTAGGAGATACGCAGTATTTT,-,TRBV29-1,TRBJ2-3,13,many
CASSLRGGSNTGELFF,TGTGCCAGCAGCTTAAGGGGGGGCTCGAACACCGGGGAGCTGTTTTTT,-,TRBV7-3,TRBJ2-2,16,medium-sized
CASSPGPAGDTEAFF,TGCGCCAGCAGCCCTGGCCCCGCAGGCGACACTGAAGCTTTCTTT,-,TRBV5-1,TRBJ1-1,15,-
CASSDRQLTEAFF,TGTGCCAGCAGCGACCGACAGCTCACTGAAGCTTTCTTT,-,TRBV12-3/TRBV12-4,TRBJ1-1,13,-
CASSHKGGYEQYF,TGTGCCAGCAGCCATAAAGGGGGGTACGAGCAGTACTTC,-,TRBV14,TRBJ2-7,13,few
CASSSPGQDIDTQYF,TGTGCCAGCAGCTCCCCGGGACAGGATATAGATACGCAGTATTTT,TRBD1,TRBV28,TRBJ2-3,15,-
CASSAGTSGAYEQYF,TGTGCCAGCTCAGCCGGGACTAGCGGGGCCTACGAGCAGTACTTC,TRBD2,TRBV18,TRBJ2-7,15,few
CASSYPGGNTEAFF,TGTGCCAGCAGTTATCCAGGGGGGAACACTGAAGCTTTCTTT,TRBD1,TRBV12-3/TRBV12-4,TRBJ1-1,14,-
CASSLAGPGGGNQPQHF,TGTGCCAGCAGCTTAGCGGGTCCAGGGGGGGGCAATCAGCCCCAGCATTTT,TRBD1,TRBV7-2,TRBJ1-5,17,many
CASSTPGGRYGYTF,TGTGCCAGCAGTACTCCCGGGGGACGATATGGCTACACCTTC,-,TRBV6-2/TRBV6-3,TRBJ1-2,14,few
CASRGDSKETQYF,TGCGCCAGCAGGGGGGACAGTAAAGAGACCCAGTACTTC,TRBD1,TRBV5-1,TRBJ2-5,13,few
CSARPGSGTDDTDTQYF,TGCAGTGCTAGACCCGGATCCGGGACGGATGACACAGATACGCAGTATTTT,-,TRBV20-1,TRBJ2-3,17,few
CASSPRHLGENTEAFF,TGTGCCAGCTCACCCCGGCACCTTGGGGAGAACACTGAAGCTTTCTTT,-,TRBV18,TRBJ1-1,16,-
CASSQGGGGTASETQYF,TGCGCCAGCAGCCAAGGGGGTGGAGGGACCGCATCGGAGACCCAGTACTTC,-,TRBV4-1,TRBJ2-5,17,-
CASSLEERGGYNEQFF,TGTGCCAGCAGCCTCGAGGAGCGGGGGGGCTACAATGAGCAGTTCTTC,TRBD2,TRBV11-1,TRBJ2-1,16,-
CASSPGGAGLGTDTQYF,TGTGCCAGCAGTCCAGGCGGAGCGGGACTAGGCACAGATACGCAGTATTTT,TRBD2,TRBV12-3/TRBV12-4,TRBJ2-3,17,many
CASSYDRAHEQYF,TGTGCCAGCAGCTACGACAGGGCCCACGAGCAGTACTTC,TRBD1,TRBV7-7,TRBJ2-7,13,-
CAWSHGPGTGF,TGTGCCTGGAGTCACGGCCCCGGGACAGGGTTT,TRBD1,TRBV30,TRBJ1-1,11,-
CASSSYELDTQYF,TGTGCCAGCAGCTCTTACGAACTTGATACGCAGTATTTT,-,TRBV7-9,TRBJ2-3,13,-
CASSQDPGDQRPQHF,TGCGCCAGCAGCCAAGATCCGGGAGATCAACGGCCCCAGCATTTT,-,TRBV4-3,TRBJ1-5,15,-
CASSLNSLNEQFF,TGTGCCAGCAGCTTAAACAGCCTTAATGAGCAGTTCTTC,-,TRBV7-3,TRBJ2-1,13,few
CASSLVELGGSPYNEQFF,TGTGCCAGCAGCTTAGTCGAGCTTGGGGGGTCCCCCTACAATGAGCAGTTCTTC,-,TRBV21-1,TRBJ2-1,18,few
CASSLGGTTSGNTIYF,TGTGCCAGCAGCTTGGGGGGGACAACCTCTGGAAACACCATATATTTT,-,TRBV7-2,TRBJ1-3,16,-
CASSTTGVQPQHF,TGTGCCAGCAGCACGACAGGGGTTCAGCCCCAGCATTTT,TRBD1,TRBV2,TRBJ1-5,13,-
CASSLERTEQFF,TGTGCCAGCAGCTTAGAAAGGACAGAGCAGTTCTTC,-,TRBV11-2,TRBJ2-1,12,-
CASSYSPAYTEAFF,TGTGCCAGCAGTTACTCACCGGCATACACTGAAGCTTTCTTT,-,TRBV6-5,TRBJ1-1,14,few
CASSWTGLDYGYTF,TGCGCCAGCAGCTGGACAGGGCTGGACTATGGCTACACCTTC,TRBD1,TRBV5-1,TRBJ1-2,14,-
CSVGGRTQQYF,TGCAGCGTTGGAGGAAGGACTCAGCAGTACTTC,-,TRBV29-1,TRBJ2-7,11,-
CASSPGTGGQETQYF,TGTGCCAGCTCACCGGGGACAGGGGGTCAAGAGACCCAGTACTTC,TRBD1,TRBV18,TRBJ2-5,15,few
CSVRTGDSYNSPLHF,TGCAGTGTTAGGACAGGCGACTCCTATAATTCACCCCTCCACTTT,TRBD1,TRBV20-1,TRBJ1-6,15,many
CASSLALGPATQETQYF,TGCGCCAGCAGCTTGGCACTAGGACCGGCGACACAAGAGACCCAGTACTTC,-,TRBV5-1,TRBJ2-5,17,-
CASSLQEGSYNEQFF,TGCGCCAGCAGCTTGCAGGAAGGGTCCTACAATGAGCAGTTCTTC,-,TRBV5-1,TRBJ2-1,15,many
CASSLGGREDTQYF,TGCGCCAGCAGCTTGGGAGGCAGGGAGGACACGCAGTATTTT,-,TRBV5-1,TRBJ2-3,14,few
CASSPGTPDSPLHF,TGTGCCAGCAGCCCCGGGACACCTGATTCACCCCTCCACTTT,-,TRBV7-3,TRBJ1-6,14,few
CASIGWGTDTQYF,TGTGCCAGCATCGGGTGGGGCACAGATACGCAGTATTTT,-,TRBV6-5,TRBJ2-3,13,few
CASSELGGNEQFF,TGTGCCAGCAGTGAACTGGGGGGGAATGAGCAGTTCTTC,TRBD2,TRBV2,TRBJ2-1,13,-